This T cell receptor (beta chain) derives from a study of OX40 agonist ivuxolimab in advanced cancers. Study-wide context: An agonistic anti-OX40 (CD134) antibody, ivuxolimab, was used to treat the patients.

This clone was picked up one time. The target antigen is unknown. TCRdb keeps only in-frame clones here, not all; method: immunoSEQ multiplex PCR. This table has about 20,000 clones, 70% to 90% appearing once. This CDR3 spans 15 amino acids. Germline CDR1 reads SQVTM; CDR2 reads ANQGSEA. V was clipped by 6 bases and J by 3 bases, with 19 bases between them. Overall study results and limits: Nonresponders, in some cases, also had low normalized T-cell clonal expansion.

This material consisted of CD4+ or CD8+ T cells sorted from blood, taken in a trial of the OX40 agonist ivuxolimab. This chain uses TRBV29-1 with TRBJ2-3; perhaps TRBD2 as D (5 bases). This clonotype was sampled from an adult with an advanced solid tumor such as melanoma, head and neck, liver or kidney cancer. In DNA form, the CDR3 reads TGCAGCGTAATCCCTCCGGGGAGAGGTACAGATACGCAGTATTTT. This encodes CSVIPPGRGTDTQYF.